A single sample gave rise to the 24 T cell receptor beta chains below, sequenced in a study of CD8 T cells in ankylosing spondylitis. In TCRdb, the 5' RACE reads were re-called with MiXCR into one record per CDR3 protein. The table lists 200,000 or so distinct CDR3 sequences, about 20% of them singletons. The sample comprised blood, either unsorted or a sorted T cell fraction (not recorded which). The receptor source for this set is a male donor aged 10-30 years with ankylosing spondylitis or in good health (not recorded which).

The sample holds many counts of this clonotype. The chain has TRBV6-1 and TRBJ1-1; tentatively, D is TRBD1 (6 bases). This CDR3 region has 13 residues. The germline V and J ends were trimmed by 7 bases and 0 bases, with 9 bases remaining between them. Germline CDR1 and CDR2: MNHNS and SASEGT. The CDR3: CASIRTVNTEAFF. The DNA for the CDR3 is TGTGCCAGCATTAGGACAGTGAACACTGAAGCTTTCTTT.

This clonotype occurred many times. The chain uses TRBV27 and TRBJ2-5; D may be TRBD2 (6 bases). CDR1 and CDR2 from the germline V gene are MNHEY and SMNVEV (reference sequence). With 2 bases removed from V and 5 bases from J, the gap between germline ends came to 18 bases. This CDR3 has 16 amino acids. The DNA for the CDR3 is TGTGCCAGCAGTTTAGCAGGGAGGCTTGCCGTGGAGACCCAGTACTTC. Amino acid sequence: CASSLAGRLAVETQYF.

The rearrangement links TRBV6-2 or TRBV6-3 to TRBJ2-7, with TRBD2 as a possible D gene (5 bases). The CDR3 is 14 residues long. Germline lookup yields CDR1 MNHEY and CDR2 SVGEGT. Trimming pared 2 bases from V and 3 bases from J, leaving 11 bases between. CDR3 loop: CASSYQPSRYEQYV. The CDR3 coding sequence is TGTGCCAGCAGTTACCAACCTAGCCGCTACGAGCAGTACGTC.

This clonotype showed up just a few times. The genes are TRBV20-1 and TRBJ2-5; D gene ambiguous. The CDR3 loop spans 13 amino acids. Germline CDR1 DFQATT, CDR2 SNEGSKA (reference sequence). CDR3 sequence reads: CSKDRTDQETQYF. CDR3 coding DNA: TGCAGCAAAGACCGGACGGACCAAGAGACCCAGTACTTC.

At least ten counts were recorded for this clonotype. The CDR3 nucleotides are TGTGCCAGCACGGGAGGGGGTGTCCTTGGGGGGGGCGAGCAGTACTTC. Its translation: CASTGGGVLGGGEQYF. The J gene is TRBJ2-7, the V gene TRBV12-3 or TRBV12-4; 8 bases map to TRBD2. V shed 7 bases and J 6 bases; nucleotides not matched to a gene: 17. The CDR3 is made up of 16 amino acids.

This clonotype was observed at least ten times. The rearrangement links TRBV7-9 to TRBJ2-7, with D possibly TRBD2 on 5 matching bases. CDR1 and CDR2 from the germline V gene are SEHNR and FQNEAQ (reference sequence). V gave up 1 base and J gave up 2 bases, with 9 bases separating them. The CDR3 contains 14 residues. The CDR3 is CASSLGEGTYEQYV. In DNA form, the CDR3 reads TGTGCCAGCAGCTTAGGCGAGGGAACCTACGAGCAGTACGTC.

In its sample, this clonotype was seen many times. This chain uses TRBV19 with TRBJ1-1; D unresolved. V was clipped by 6 bases and J by 3 bases, with 8 bases between them. The CDR3 consists of 12 residues. CDR1 and CDR2 from the germline V gene are LNHDA and SQIVND (reference sequence). The CDR3 bases are TGTGCCAGTAGGGATTTGCACACTGAAGCTTTCTTT. Translating it yields CASRDLHTEAFF.

This clonotype was counted at least ten times. The V gene is TRBV6-2 or TRBV6-3, the J gene TRBJ1-5; the D is unclear. The CDR3 is 15 residues long. Looked up from germline, CDR1 is MNHEY and CDR2 is SVGEGT. V shed 2 bases and J shed 6 bases, with 14 bases lying between them. CDR3 bases: TGTGCCAGCAGTTACGTTGCCCCGGCTGGTCAGCCCCAGCATTTT. It encodes CASSYVAPAGQPQHF.

This clonotype has ten or more counts. The chain is built from TRBV28 and TRBJ2-7; 10 nucleotides line up with TRBD1. CDR1 is MDHEN, CDR2 SYDVKM, per germline. This CDR3 has 18 residues. V shed 3 bases, J shed 4 bases, and the junction held 15 bases outside the gene matches. CDR3 in DNA: TGTGCCAGCAGTTTCGGGACAGGGGACCATACGATGGGGTACGAGCAGTACTTC. Translating it yields CASSFGTGDHTMGYEQYF.

The V and J genes are TRBV12-3 or TRBV12-4 and TRBJ2-2; no clear D gene. V was shortened by 7 bases and J by 7 bases, with 10 bases between the two germline ends. This CDR3 spans 12 amino acids. Written as DNA, the CDR3 is TGTGCCAGCACCACCCTGCTCGGGGAGCTGTTTTTT. It codes for CASTTLLGELFF.

This clonotype was seen many times. V is TRBV6-5 and J is TRBJ2-3; D not resolved. V was clipped by 0 bases and J by 2 bases, with 12 bases between them. Per germline, CDR1 MNHEY and CDR2 SVGAGI. This CDR3 is 16 amino acids long. The CDR3 is CASSYSVRRPTDTQYF. The CDR3 DNA sequence: TGTGCCAGCAGTTACTCGGTGCGAAGACCCACAGATACGCAGTATTTT.

The chain is built from TRBV20-1 and TRBJ2-3; tentative D call: TRBD2 (6 bases). The CDR3 runs 12 residues. Germline CDR1 DFQATT, CDR2 SNEGSKA (reference sequence). V lost 6 bases, J lost 1 base, and 8 bases lay in between. The CDR3 coding sequence is TGCAGTGCGGCTAGCGGCACAGATACGCAGTATTTT. Protein product: CSAASGTDTQYF.

This clonotype came up a few times. V gene TRBV7-2 combines with J gene TRBJ2-1; D call uncertain. V was clipped by 0 bases and J by 6 bases, with 6 bases between them. The CDR3 totals 13 residues. The germline CDR1 and CDR2 sequences are SGHTA and FQGNSA. CDR3 amino acids: CASSLALFNEQFF. In DNA, the CDR3 is TGTGCCAGCAGCTTAGCGCTATTCAATGAGCAGTTCTTC.

The chain links TRBV11-3 to TRBJ2-2; a possible D gene is TRBD1 (6 bases). The CDR3 is 14 residues long. V lost 5 bases and J lost 7, with 14 bases in between. Germline values: CDR1 SGHNT, CDR2 YENEEA. This CDR3 reads CASSPTGDNGELFF. The CDR3 region has the DNA TGTGCCAGCAGCCCAACCGGGGACAACGGGGAGCTGTTTTTT.

This clonotype was observed at least ten times. The chain recombines TRBV7-8 with TRBJ1-1, with D possibly being TRBD1 (6 bases). Germline V gene lookup returns CDR1 SGHVS and CDR2 FQNEAQ. The V gene lost 1 base and the J gene lost 4 bases, with 13 bases spanning the gap. The CDR3 extends over 15 amino acids. CDR3 amino acids: CASSLGQVSGTEAFF. CDR3 sequence (DNA): TGTGCCAGCAGCTTAGGACAGGTGTCTGGCACTGAAGCTTTCTTT.

The rearrangement uses TRBV6-5 and TRBJ1-1; 8 bases line up with TRBD1. From germline, CDR1 is MNHEY and CDR2 SVGAGI. V dropped 6 bases and J dropped 4; count of bases not matched to a gene: 7. This CDR3 contains 14 residues. CDR3 bases: TGTGCCAGCAGCTCCCGGACAGGGCGCACTGAAGCTTTCTTT. Protein sequence: CASSSRTGRTEAFF.

This clonotype was recorded at least ten times. The rearrangement uses TRBV19 and TRBJ1-2; TRBD1 matches at 9 bases. CDR1 is LNHDA and CDR2 is SQIVND in the germline V gene (reference sequence). The CDR3 is 14 residues long. The junction had 4 bases not matched to a gene; V was cut back by 6 bases and J by 2 bases. CDR3 sequence (DNA): TGTGCCAGTAGAACAACAGGGGGCAACTATGGCTACACCTTC. Translating gives CASRTTGGNYGYTF.

In this sample, this clonotype turned up a few times. This rearrangement joins TRBV27 to TRBJ2-3; 10 positions match TRBD1. V gave up 4 bases and J gave up 7 bases; unmatched junction bases: 5. The length of the CDR3 is 14 residues. Germline V gene lookup returns CDR1 MNHEY and CDR2 SMNVEV (reference sequence). CDR3 DNA: TGTGCCAGCAGTTCGACAGGGGGCATGAATACGCAGTATTTT. Protein: CASSSTGGMNTQYF.

This clonotype came up many times. V gene TRBV6-6 combines with J gene TRBJ2-7, with D unclear. Germline loops: CDR1 MNHNY, CDR2 SVGAGI (reference sequence). Between the trimmed V and J ends, which lost 4 bases and 2 bases, there was a span of 9 bases. CDR3 length: 13 amino acids. In DNA form, the CDR3 reads TGTGCCAGCAGTTTGACCGTCACCTACGAGCAGTACGTC. Amino acid sequence: CASSLTVTYEQYV.

V gene TRBV6-4 combines with J gene TRBJ2-2; D gene unclear. Trimming cost V 3 bases and J 2 bases, with 4 bases left between them. The CDR3 extends over 13 amino acids. Germline loops: CDR1 MRHNA, CDR2 SNTAGT. CDR3 in amino acids: CASSETNTGELFF. CDR3 sequence (DNA): TGTGCCAGCAGTGAGACTAACACCGGGGAGCTGTTTTTT.

V and J are TRBV20-1 and TRBJ1-2, with D uncertain. V dropped 3 bases and J dropped 3 bases, with 5 bases sitting between them. Germline lookup yields CDR1 DFQATT and CDR2 SNEGSKA (reference sequence). CDR3 length equals 11 residues. The CDR3: CSARPDYGYTF. DNA of the CDR3: TGCAGTGCTAGGCCGGACTATGGCTACACCTTC.

This clonotype was counted at least ten times. The chain recombines TRBV5-1 with TRBJ2-5, with unresolved D. The CDR3 is 15 residues long. Germline V gives CDR1 SGHRS, CDR2 YFSETQ. The V and J ends lost 5 bases and 4 bases respectively, with 18 bases between them. The CDR3 region has the DNA TGCGCCAGCAGTTCCTATCAAACCCCAACAGAGACCCAGTACTTC. Protein: CASSSYQTPTETQYF.

There are many counts of this clonotype. This chain uses TRBV9 with TRBJ2-1; 7 nucleotides agree with TRBD2. The trim removed 4 bases at V and 9 bases at J, leaving 10 bases unmatched. Germline CDR1 is SGDLS and CDR2 is YYNGEE. The CDR3 totals 14 residues. The CDR3 here is CASSPRTRSGEQFF. The CDR3 DNA follows: TGTGCCAGCAGCCCTCGGACTAGGAGCGGTGAGCAGTTCTTC. Full variable domain (remainder filled in from reference TRBV9 and TRBJ2-1): DSGVTQTPKHLITATGQRVTLRCSPRSGDLSVYWYQQSLDQGLQFLIQYYNGEERAKGNILERFSAQQFPDLHSELNLSSLELGDSALYFCASSPRTRSGEQFFGPGTRLTVL.

This clonotype was seen many times. The genes are TRBV27 and TRBJ2-3; D remains unclear. Germline CDR1 MNHEY, CDR2 SMNVEV (reference sequence). The CDR3 is 16 amino acids. V was pared by 5 bases and J by 7 bases, with 22 bases between. This chain's CDR3 is CASSLVQEGLYYTQYF. In DNA form, the CDR3 reads TGTGCCAGCAGTCTGGTTCAGGAAGGCTTATATTATACGCAGTATTTT.